The 31 T cell receptor beta chains below all came from one sample that was sequenced in a study of early T cells in non-severe SARS-CoV-2 infection. TCRdb called the 5' RACE reads again in MiXCR, with one record for every CDR3 protein. The sample records tens of thousands of distinct CDR3 sequences, over 4.5% being singletons. The sample here was whole blood, taken at baseline. These receptors all stem from an adult who was a healthcare worker with PCR-confirmed SARS-CoV-2 infection or an uninfected control (not recorded which).

This clonotype was counted at least ten times. This chain joins TRBV18 and TRBJ2-1; TRBD2 agrees at 12 bases. CDR3 size: 18 residues. CDR1 is KGHSH and CDR2 is LQKENI in the germline V gene. V trimming: 6 bases; J trimming: 8 bases; junction bases outside the gene matches: 17. The CDR3 sequence is CASSPNPSGRADADEQFF. CDR3 DNA sequence: TGTGCCAGCTCCCCGAACCCTAGCGGGAGGGCAGATGCGGATGAGCAGTTCTTC.

The CDR3 reads CASSQAGDNGYTF. The CDR3 DNA sequence: TGTGCCAGCAGCCAAGCCGGAGATAATGGCTACACCTTC. The chain couples TRBV3-1 to TRBJ1-2; D not certain. The V gene lost 1 base and the J gene lost 6 bases, with 9 bases spanning the gap. The CDR3 totals 13 residues. Germline V gives CDR1 LGHDT, CDR2 YNNKEL (reference sequence). The variable domain in full, completed from reference TRBV3-1 and TRBJ1-2, reads DTAVSQTPKYLVTQMGNDKSIKCEQNLGHDTMYWYKQDSKKFLKIMFSYNNKELIINETVPNRFSPKSPDKAHLNLHINSLELGDSAVYFCASSQAGDNGYTFGSGTRLTVV.

In its sample, this clonotype was seen many times. The rearrangement links TRBV25-1 to TRBJ1-3; D is ambiguous. The CDR3 extends over 16 amino acids. CDR1 and CDR2 (germline): MGHDK, SYGVNS. Trimming stripped 1 base from V and 0 bases from J, with 10 bases between. CDR3 region: CASSEWRQDSGNTIYF. As DNA, the CDR3 is TGTGCCAGCAGTGAATGGCGGCAGGACTCTGGAAACACCATATATTTT.

This clonotype has only a few counts. V and J are TRBV6-4 and TRBJ2-6, with D hard to call. V shed 2 bases and J shed 2 bases, with 4 bases lying between them. This CDR3 spans 14 amino acids. The germline gives CDR1 MRHNA, CDR2 SNTAGT. CDR3 loop: CASSDGTGANVLTF. CDR3 bases: TGTGCCAGCAGTGACGGGACTGGGGCCAACGTCCTGACTTTC.

The table lists this clonotype with many counts. J is TRBJ1-5 and V is TRBV4-1, with D possibly matching TRBD1 (6 bases). CDR1 MGHRA and CDR2 YSYEKL come from the germline V gene. The CDR3 contains 15 residues. V was clipped by 0 bases and J by 7 bases, with 13 bases between them. CDR3 sequence reads: CASSQDAGQGQPQHF. The DNA of the CDR3 is TGCGCCAGCAGCCAAGACGCAGGGCAGGGGCAGCCCCAGCATTTT.

This clonotype was counted a few times. The chain recombines TRBV20-1 with TRBJ2-7, with TRBD2 matching 11 bases. CDR3 length: 12 amino acids. V shed 6 bases and J 5 bases; nucleotides not matched to a gene: 3. Germline V gives CDR1 DFQATT, CDR2 SNEGSKA (reference sequence). The CDR3 reads CSAEGLADEQYF. The CDR3 DNA reads as TGCAGTGCGGAGGGACTAGCGGACGAGCAGTACTTC.

This clonotype was counted ten times or more. The chain combines TRBV5-5 with TRBJ2-3; D gene ambiguous. The CDR3 length is 12 residues. CDR1 and CDR2 from the germline V gene are SGHKS and YYEKEE (reference sequence). Trimming stripped 2 bases from V and 4 bases from J, with 5 bases between. The CDR3 reads CASSFAPDTQYF. CDR3 in DNA: TGTGCCAGCAGCTTTGCACCAGATACGCAGTATTTT.

Many counts were recorded for this clonotype. The rearrangement uses TRBV29-1 and TRBJ2-2; 7 bases are a match to TRBD1. There are 14 residues in the CDR3. The germline V gene encodes CDR1 SQVTM and CDR2 ANQGSEA. J lost 5 bases, V lost 1 base, and 4 bases had no gene match. As DNA, the CDR3 is TGCAGCGTTGAAGGACAGGGTGGGACCGGGGAGCTGTTTTTT. This translates into CSVEGQGGTGELFF.

The table lists this clonotype with many counts. The V call is TRBV10-3, the J call TRBJ1-2; TRBD1 is a possible D gene (5 bases). Trimming removed 3 bases at V and 3 bases at J, with 11 bases between. Germline assignment: CDR1 ENHRY and CDR2 SYGVKD. This CDR3 spans 14 amino acids. The CDR3 sequence is CAISDSIGDYGYTF. The CDR3 coding sequence is TGTGCCATCAGTGACAGTATAGGGGACTATGGCTACACCTTC.

This clonotype was seen ten or more times. The gene calls are TRBV7-2 and TRBJ2-1; 10 positions match TRBD1. The length of the CDR3 is 15 residues. V dropped 5 bases and J dropped 3; count of bases not matched to a gene: 4. Per germline, CDR1 SGHTA and CDR2 FQGNSA. In nucleotides, the CDR3 is TGTGCCAGCAGCGGGGACAGGGGAAACTACAATGAGCAGTTCTTC. It encodes CASSGDRGNYNEQFF.

The chain employs TRBV10-1 and TRBJ2-3, with 10 bases identical to TRBD2. This CDR3 contains 15 residues. Germline V CDR1 and CDR2: WNHNN, SYGVQD (reference sequence). V shed 6 bases, J shed 2 bases, and the junction held 5 bases outside the gene matches. DNA of the CDR3: TGCGCCAGCAGCGTTAGCGGGAGGATCACAGATACGCAGTATTTT. Translated, it gives CASSVSGRITDTQYF.

In its sample, this clonotype was seen many times. The V gene is TRBV6-2 or TRBV6-3, the J gene TRBJ2-7; D not resolved. This CDR3 spans 14 amino acids. Germline V gene data show CDR1 as MNHEY and CDR2 as SVGEGT. V gave up 0 bases and J gave up 7 bases, with 13 bases separating them. In DNA, the CDR3 is TGTGCCAGCAGTTACTCGGCCGAGGACGGGGAGCAGTACTTC. Translation gives CASSYSAEDGEQYF.

This clonotype was detected many times. DNA for the CDR3: TGTGCCAGCAGTTACCGAATCCCTAGCACAACCTACGAGCAGTACTTC. It translates to CASSYRIPSTTYEQYF. The chain uses TRBV28 and TRBJ2-7; a weak D match, TRBD2 (5 bases). Germline-derived CDR1 and CDR2 are MDHEN and SYDVKM. This CDR3 comprises 16 residues. Trimming removed 4 bases at V and 2 bases at J, with 18 bases between.

The V gene is TRBV9, the J gene TRBJ1-6; a weak D match, TRBD1 (5 bases). CDR1 is SGDLS, CDR2 YYNGEE, per germline. This CDR3 is built from 17 residues. V lost 4 bases, J lost 0 bases, and 14 bases lay in between. The CDR3 protein is CASSPGDSRSYNSPLHF. CDR3 DNA sequence: TGTGCCAGCAGCCCTGGGGACTCCCGCTCCTATAATTCACCCCTCCACTTT.

This clonotype was detected a few times. V and J are TRBV7-9 and TRBJ2-2; 9 bases match TRBD1. CDR3 length: 15 residues. V dropped 7 bases and J dropped 4; count of bases not matched to a gene: 7. Germline loops: CDR1 SEHNR, CDR2 FQNEAQ (reference sequence). DNA for the CDR3: TGTGCCAGCAATTCTGGGACAGGGAGCACCGGGGAGCTGTTTTTT. This encodes CASNSGTGSTGELFF.

V and J are TRBV27 and TRBJ2-2; 10 bases fit TRBD1. The CDR3 consists of 17 residues. V shed 6 bases, J shed 7 bases, and the junction held 14 bases outside the gene matches. Germline lookup yields CDR1 MNHEY and CDR2 SMNVEV (reference sequence). The CDR3 DNA reads TGTGCCAGCAGCCAAGCCGGGACAGGGGTTGTGGGCGGGGAGCTGTTTTTT. As protein: CASSQAGTGVVGGELFF.

This clonotype was observed many times. The chain combines TRBV27 with TRBJ2-3; D remains ambiguous. Germline CDR1 reads MNHEY; CDR2 reads SMNVEV (reference sequence). The CDR3 totals 14 residues. The germline V and J ends were trimmed by 2 bases and 2 bases, with 8 bases remaining between them. The CDR3 spells CASSLVTATDTQYF. DNA of the CDR3: TGTGCCAGCAGTTTAGTTACAGCCACAGATACGCAGTATTTT.

The chain carries TRBV12-3 or TRBV12-4 and TRBJ2-2; possible D gene TRBD2, 5 bases. The CDR3 length is 16 residues. V lost 5 bases, J lost 1 base, and 14 bases lay in between. CDR3 residues: CASSPLAGGNTGELFF. The CDR3 nucleotides are TGTGCCAGCAGTCCCCTGGCGGGTGGGAACACCGGGGAGCTGTTTTTT.

This clonotype was found many times. The chain joins TRBV4-1 to TRBJ2-6; the D is unclear. This CDR3 is 18 amino acids long. Germline lookup yields CDR1 MGHRA and CDR2 YSYEKL. V lost 1 base to trimming and J lost 0 bases, with 13 bases between them. CDR3 loop: CASSQGQILSSGANVLTF. The CDR3 DNA reads as TGCGCCAGCAGCCAAGGGCAGATCCTAAGCTCTGGGGCCAACGTCCTGACTTTC.

This clonotype was counted at least ten times. The chain couples TRBV15 to TRBJ1-6; 10 nucleotides agree with TRBD1. CDR1 and CDR2 (germline): LNHNV, YYDKDF (reference sequence). The V segment lost 1 base and the J segment 10 bases; nucleotides outside the gene matches: 10. This CDR3 is 17 amino acids long. The DNA for the CDR3 is TGTGCCACCAGCAGAGCAGGGCCGGACAGGGGGACGTCACCCCTCCACTTT. Protein: CATSRAGPDRGTSPLHF.

This clonotype has just a few counts. The V call is TRBV6-5, the J call TRBJ1-1, with D tentatively TRBD1 (5 bases). The CDR3 is 13 amino acids. Trimming took off 6 bases at V and 6 bases at J, with 14 bases between the two ends. Germline V lookup: CDR1 MNHEY, CDR2 SVGAGI. CDR3 loop: CASSLREISEAFF. CDR3 sequence (DNA): TGTGCCAGCAGCCTCAGGGAAATCTCTGAAGCTTTCTTT.

This clonotype was seen repeatedly, ten times or more. V gene TRBV18 combines with J gene TRBJ1-4, with no clear D. V lost 3 bases to trimming and J lost 7 bases, with 15 bases between them. Germline V lookup: CDR1 KGHSH, CDR2 LQKENI. The CDR3 totals 15 residues. The CDR3: CASSPGGSKSEKLFF. The CDR3 bases are TGTGCCAGCTCACCTGGTGGAAGTAAGAGTGAAAAACTGTTTTTT.

This clonotype was counted many times. The V and J genes are TRBV7-3 and TRBJ2-6, with a weak D call TRBD1 (5 bases). Looked up from germline, CDR1 is SGHTA and CDR2 is FQGTGA. The CDR3 loop spans 16 amino acids. The V end lost 3 bases, the J end lost 4 bases, and 13 bases lay between the germline ends. For the CDR3, the DNA is TGTGCCAGCAGCTTCATTTCAGGGCCCGGGGCCAACGTCCTGACTTTC. Translating gives CASSFISGPGANVLTF.

This clonotype has ten or more counts. V is TRBV6-5 and J is TRBJ1-4, with D perhaps TRBD1 (6 bases). The CDR3 covers 16 residues. Trimming shortened V by 5 bases and J by 7 bases, and 20 bases separated the two germline ends. Looked up from germline, CDR1 is MNHEY and CDR2 is SVGAGI. The CDR3 region has the DNA TGTGCCAGCAGTCGAAACGTTTACGGGGGCACTGAAAAACTGTTTTTT. Amino acids: CASSRNVYGGTEKLFF.

This clonotype came up many times. This chain joins TRBV30 and TRBJ1-1; 9 nucleotides agree with TRBD1. Germline trimming cut 8 bases from V and 5 bases from J; bases unmatched to any gene: 12. Germline V lookup: CDR1 GTSNPN, CDR2 SVGIG (reference sequence). This CDR3 has 14 residues. In DNA form, the CDR3 reads TGTGCCCGAGGGCGGGACAGGGTGGAGACTGAAGCTTTCTTT. Its protein product is CARGRDRVETEAFF.

The chain uses TRBV18 and TRBJ1-1, with TRBD1 as a possible D gene (5 bases). Germline V lookup: CDR1 KGHSH, CDR2 LQKENI. Between the trimmed V and J ends, which lost 2 bases and 0 bases, there was a span of 7 bases. This CDR3 comprises 14 residues. The CDR3 loop reads CASSPTGVNTEAFF. CDR3 bases: TGTGCCAGCTCACCAACGGGGGTGAACACTGAAGCTTTCTTT.

This clonotype appeared a few times. The CDR3 sequence is CASSATGTAYEAFF. Here the CDR3 DNA reads TGTGCCAGCAGCGCAACCGGGACTGCCTATGAAGCTTTCTTT. This chain connects TRBV7-3 to TRBJ1-1; possibly TRBD1 for D (5 bases). The CDR3 length is 14 residues. Trimming took 5 bases from V and 7 from J, leaving 17 bases between them. Germline loops: CDR1 SGHTA, CDR2 FQGTGA.

The chain uses TRBV12-3 or TRBV12-4 and TRBJ2-3; 11 bases are shared with TRBD2. This CDR3 is built from 16 residues. Losses at the gene ends were 5 bases for V and 0 bases for J; bases not matched to a gene: 4. The CDR3 reads CASSPGLAVSTDTQYF. The CDR3 nucleotides read TGTGCCAGCAGTCCGGGACTAGCGGTGAGCACAGATACGCAGTATTTT.

In this sample, this clonotype turned up a few times. This rearrangement joins TRBV5-1 to TRBJ2-7, with D perhaps matching TRBD1 (5 bases). CDR3 length: 14 amino acids. V was clipped by 1 base and J by 2 bases, with 10 bases between them. Germline V gene sequence: CDR1 SGHRS, CDR2 YFSETQ. DNA of the CDR3: TGCGCCAGCAGCTTGCAGGGTTCGACCTACGAGCAGTACTTC. It is translated as CASSLQGSTYEQYF.

Worth noting for this clonotype: A read error may be the cause here, since a much bigger clone is one base away. The rearrangement uses TRBV20-1 and TRBJ2-1; D is unclear. Trimming pared 2 bases from V and 5 bases from J, leaving 19 bases between. CDR1 is DFQATT and CDR2 is SNEGSKA in the germline V gene (reference sequence). The CDR3 is 16 amino acids. The CDR3 sequence is CSARITLVGLNNEQFF. CDR3 DNA: TGCAGTGCTAGAATTACTTTAGTGGGGTTAAACAATGAGCAGTTCTTC.

This clonotype was detected ten times or more. J is TRBJ2-1 and V is TRBV7-2, with 7 bases identical to TRBD1. The V gene's germline CDR1 is SGHTA and CDR2 FQGNSA. This CDR3 has 14 residues. V was clipped by 2 bases and J by 7 bases; unmatched bases: 5. Here the CDR3 reads CASSLYGTDNEQFF. DNA of the CDR3: TGTGCCAGCAGCTTATATGGGACAGATAATGAGCAGTTCTTC. Full variable domain (remainder filled in from reference TRBV7-2 and TRBJ2-1): GAGVSQSPSNKVTEKGKDVELRCDPISGHTALYWYRQSLGQGLEFLIYFQGNSAPDKSGLPSDRFSAERTGGSVSTLTIQRTQQEDSAVYLCASSLYGTDNEQFFGPGTRLTVL.